This entry is about one T cell receptor beta chain. Its antigen is undetermined. The data belong to a study of cytomegalovirus exposure and HLA in healthy donors. It was with 60 Vbeta and 13 Jbeta primers that the PCR ran. The repertoire was sequenced with immunoSEQ multiplex PCR; TCRdb's copy has only in-frame clones and lacks some. The profile shows roughly 150,000 clones, 73% of them singletons. V shed 4 bases, J shed 3 bases, and the junction held 6 bases outside the gene matches. CDR1 and CDR2 from the germline V gene are LNHDA and SQIVND (reference sequence). CDR3 length: 14 residues. Study-level findings and limits: The authors judged a highly shared variant cluster likely a sequencing artifact. TRBV6-2, TRBV6-3 and some other V segments were excluded as indistinguishable. In most subjects, TCR beta sequences reportedly gave accurate predictions of HLA-A and HLA-B alleles.

Sequencing was done on a sample of PBMCs. The source of this sequence is a woman younger than 35 in good health and CMV-seropositive. The rearrangement uses TRBV19 and TRBJ2-7; TRBD1 matches 7 bases. The CDR3 sequence: CASSTRDRDYEQYF. DNA of the CDR3: TGTGCCAGTAGTACCCGCGACAGGGACTACGAGCAGTACTTC.